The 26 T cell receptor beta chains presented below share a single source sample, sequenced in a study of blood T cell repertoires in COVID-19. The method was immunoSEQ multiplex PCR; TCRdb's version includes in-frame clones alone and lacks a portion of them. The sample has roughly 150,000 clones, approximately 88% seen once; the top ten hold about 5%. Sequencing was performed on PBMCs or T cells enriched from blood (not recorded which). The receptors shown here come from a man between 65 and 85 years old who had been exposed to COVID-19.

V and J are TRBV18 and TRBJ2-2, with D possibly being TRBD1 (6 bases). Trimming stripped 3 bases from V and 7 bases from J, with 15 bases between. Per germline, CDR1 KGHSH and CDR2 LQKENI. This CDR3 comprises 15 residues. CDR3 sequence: CASSPAFQGNGELFF. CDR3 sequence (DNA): TGTGCCAGCTCACCCGCATTCCAGGGGAACGGGGAGCTGTTTTTT. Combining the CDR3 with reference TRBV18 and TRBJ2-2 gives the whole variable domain NAGVMQNPRHLVRRRGQEARLRCSPMKGHSHVYWYRQLPEEGLKFMVYLQKENIIDESGMPKERFSAEFPKEGPSILRIQQVVRGDSAAYFCASSPAFQGNGELFFGEGSRLTVL.

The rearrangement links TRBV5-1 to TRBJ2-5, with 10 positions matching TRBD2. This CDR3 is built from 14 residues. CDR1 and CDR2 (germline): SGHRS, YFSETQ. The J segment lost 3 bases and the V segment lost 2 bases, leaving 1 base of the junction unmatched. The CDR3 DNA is TGCGCCAGCAGCTTACTAGCGGGAAAAGAGACCCAGTACTTC. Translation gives CASSLLAGKETQYF.

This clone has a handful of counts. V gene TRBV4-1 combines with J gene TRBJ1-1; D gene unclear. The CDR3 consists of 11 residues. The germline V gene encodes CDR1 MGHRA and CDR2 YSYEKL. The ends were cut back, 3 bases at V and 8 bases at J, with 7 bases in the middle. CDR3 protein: CASSHGSEAFF. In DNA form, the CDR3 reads TGCGCCAGCAGCCACGGGAGCGAAGCTTTCTTT.

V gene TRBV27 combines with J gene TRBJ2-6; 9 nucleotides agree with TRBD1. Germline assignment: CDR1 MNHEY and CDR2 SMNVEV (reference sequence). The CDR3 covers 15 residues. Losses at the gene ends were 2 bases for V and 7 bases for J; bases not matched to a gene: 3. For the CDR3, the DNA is TGTGCCAGCAGTTTAGGGGACAGGGCAGCCAACGTCCTGACTTTC. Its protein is CASSLGDRAANVLTF.

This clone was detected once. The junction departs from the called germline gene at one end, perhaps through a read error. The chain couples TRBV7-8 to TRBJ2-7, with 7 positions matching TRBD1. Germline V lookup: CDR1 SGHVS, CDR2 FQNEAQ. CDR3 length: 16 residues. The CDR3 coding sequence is TGTGCCAGCAGCTTAGTGGTGACAGGGCTCTCCCACGAGCAGTACTTC. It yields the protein CASSLVVTGLSHEQYF.

The DNA for the CDR3 is TGTGCCAGTAGTAGTCTTCTTGCCGGGGAGCTGTTTTTT. It translates to CASSSLLAGELFF. The chain joins TRBV19 to TRBJ2-2, with D uncertain. Trimming pared 4 bases from V and 6 bases from J, leaving 9 bases between. The CDR3 sequence is 13 residues long. Germline V gene data show CDR1 as LNHDA and CDR2 as SQIVND (reference sequence).

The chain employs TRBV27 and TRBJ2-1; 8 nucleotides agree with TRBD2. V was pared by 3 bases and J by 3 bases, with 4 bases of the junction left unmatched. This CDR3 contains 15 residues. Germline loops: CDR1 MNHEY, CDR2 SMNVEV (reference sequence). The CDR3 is CASSFASGFYNEQFF. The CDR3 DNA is TGTGCCAGCAGTTTCGCTAGCGGGTTCTACAATGAGCAGTTCTTC.

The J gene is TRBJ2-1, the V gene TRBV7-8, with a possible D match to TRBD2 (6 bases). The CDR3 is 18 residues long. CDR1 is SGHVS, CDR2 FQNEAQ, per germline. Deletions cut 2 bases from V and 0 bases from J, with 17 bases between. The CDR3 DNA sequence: TGTGCCAGCAGCTTAATAATCCGGTCAGCGGGCTCCTACAATGAGCAGTTCTTC. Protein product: CASSLIIRSAGSYNEQFF.

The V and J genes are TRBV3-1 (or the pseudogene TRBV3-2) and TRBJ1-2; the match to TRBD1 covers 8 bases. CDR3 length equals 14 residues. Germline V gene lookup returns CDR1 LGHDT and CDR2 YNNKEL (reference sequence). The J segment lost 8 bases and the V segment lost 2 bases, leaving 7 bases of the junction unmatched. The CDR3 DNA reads TGTGCCAGCAGCCAACCTCAGGGGGCGGGGGGCTACACCTTC. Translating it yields CASSQPQGAGGYTF.

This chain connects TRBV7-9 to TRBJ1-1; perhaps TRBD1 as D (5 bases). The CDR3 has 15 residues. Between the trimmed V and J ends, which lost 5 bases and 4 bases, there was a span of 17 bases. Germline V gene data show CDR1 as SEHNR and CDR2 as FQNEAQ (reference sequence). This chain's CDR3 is CASSLSGGGSTEAFF. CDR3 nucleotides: TGTGCCAGCAGCCTCTCGGGGGGAGGGAGCACTGAAGCTTTCTTT.

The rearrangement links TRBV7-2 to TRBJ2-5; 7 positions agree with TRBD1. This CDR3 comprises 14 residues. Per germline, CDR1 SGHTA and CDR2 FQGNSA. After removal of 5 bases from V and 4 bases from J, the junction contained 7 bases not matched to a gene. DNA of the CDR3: TGTGCCAGCAGCGTACTGTACAGGGGAGAGACCCAGTACTTC. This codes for CASSVLYRGETQYF.

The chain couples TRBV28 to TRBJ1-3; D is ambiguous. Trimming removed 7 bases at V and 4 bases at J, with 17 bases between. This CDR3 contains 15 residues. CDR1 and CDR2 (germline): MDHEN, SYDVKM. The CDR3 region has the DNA TGTGCCAGCACCTCCCTGAGCCCAAAGGGAAACACCATATATTTT. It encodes CASTSLSPKGNTIYF.

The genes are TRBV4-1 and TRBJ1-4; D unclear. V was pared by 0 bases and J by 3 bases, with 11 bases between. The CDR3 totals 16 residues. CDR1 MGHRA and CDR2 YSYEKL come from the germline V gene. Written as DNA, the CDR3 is TGCGCCAGCAGCCAAGAAAATAGCCTGTCTAATGAAAAACTGTTTTTT. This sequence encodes CASSQENSLSNEKLFF.

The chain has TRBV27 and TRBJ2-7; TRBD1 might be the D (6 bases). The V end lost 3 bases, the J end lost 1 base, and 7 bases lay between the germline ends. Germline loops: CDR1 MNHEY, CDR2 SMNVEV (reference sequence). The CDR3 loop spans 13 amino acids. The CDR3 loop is CASSFGQSYEQYF. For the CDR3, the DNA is TGTGCCAGCAGTTTTGGACAGTCCTACGAGCAGTACTTC.

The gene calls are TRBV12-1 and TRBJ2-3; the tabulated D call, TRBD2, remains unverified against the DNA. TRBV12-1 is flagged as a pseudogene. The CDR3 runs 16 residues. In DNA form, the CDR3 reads TGTGCCAGCAGCTGGAGGACTAGCGGGAGGACAGATACGCAGTATTTT. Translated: CASSWRTSGRTDTQYF.

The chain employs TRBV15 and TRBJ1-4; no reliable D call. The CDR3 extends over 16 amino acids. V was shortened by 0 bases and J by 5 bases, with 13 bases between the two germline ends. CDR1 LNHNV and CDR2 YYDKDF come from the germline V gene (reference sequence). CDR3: CATSRDRGRSNEKLFF. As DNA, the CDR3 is TGTGCCACCAGCAGAGATCGGGGAAGGTCGAATGAAAAACTGTTTTTT.

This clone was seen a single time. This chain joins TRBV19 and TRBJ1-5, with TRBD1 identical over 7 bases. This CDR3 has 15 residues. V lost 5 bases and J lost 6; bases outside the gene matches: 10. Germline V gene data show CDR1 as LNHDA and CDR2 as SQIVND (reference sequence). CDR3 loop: CASSSGEGASQPQHF. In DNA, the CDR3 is TGTGCCAGTAGTTCTGGTGAGGGGGCTAGTCAGCCCCAGCATTTT.

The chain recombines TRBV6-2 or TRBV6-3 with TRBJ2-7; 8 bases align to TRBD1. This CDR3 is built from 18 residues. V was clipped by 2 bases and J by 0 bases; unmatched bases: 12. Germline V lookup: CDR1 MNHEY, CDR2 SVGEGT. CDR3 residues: CASSYALLAGQDSYEQYF. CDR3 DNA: TGTGCCAGCAGTTACGCGCTCTTGGCGGGACAGGACTCCTACGAGCAGTACTTC.

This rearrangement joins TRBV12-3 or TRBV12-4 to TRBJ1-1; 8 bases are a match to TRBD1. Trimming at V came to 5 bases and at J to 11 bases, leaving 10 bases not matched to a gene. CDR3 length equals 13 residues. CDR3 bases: TGTGCCAGCAGTAGGGAAGGACAGGGTCGGGCTTTCTTT. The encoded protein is CASSREGQGRAFF.

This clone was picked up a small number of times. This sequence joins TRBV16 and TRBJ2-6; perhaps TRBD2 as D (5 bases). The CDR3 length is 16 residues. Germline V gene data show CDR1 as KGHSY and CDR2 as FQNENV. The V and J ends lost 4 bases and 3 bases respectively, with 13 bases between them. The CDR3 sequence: CASSPGWEGGANVLTF. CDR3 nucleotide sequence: TGTGCCAGCAGCCCGGGATGGGAAGGTGGGGCCAACGTCCTGACTTTC.

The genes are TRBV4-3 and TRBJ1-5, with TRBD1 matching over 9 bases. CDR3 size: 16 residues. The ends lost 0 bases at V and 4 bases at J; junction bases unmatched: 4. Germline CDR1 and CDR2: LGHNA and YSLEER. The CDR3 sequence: CASSQESGTGNQPQHF. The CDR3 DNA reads TGCGCCAGCAGCCAAGAATCCGGGACAGGGAATCAGCCCCAGCATTTT.

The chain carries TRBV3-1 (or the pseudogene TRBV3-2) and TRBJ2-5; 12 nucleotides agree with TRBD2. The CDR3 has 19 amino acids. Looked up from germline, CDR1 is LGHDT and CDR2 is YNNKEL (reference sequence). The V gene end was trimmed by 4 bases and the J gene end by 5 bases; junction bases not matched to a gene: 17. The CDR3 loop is CASSPRRASGGAFGETQYF. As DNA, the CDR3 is TGTGCCAGCAGCCCGCGACGGGCTAGCGGGGGGGCCTTCGGGGAGACCCAGTACTTC.

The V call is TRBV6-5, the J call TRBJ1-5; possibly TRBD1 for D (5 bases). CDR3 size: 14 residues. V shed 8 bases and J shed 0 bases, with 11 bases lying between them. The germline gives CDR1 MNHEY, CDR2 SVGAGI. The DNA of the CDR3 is TGTGCCAGCGGCCTCGGGGGTAGCAATCAGCCCCAGCATTTT. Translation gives CASGLGGSNQPQHF.

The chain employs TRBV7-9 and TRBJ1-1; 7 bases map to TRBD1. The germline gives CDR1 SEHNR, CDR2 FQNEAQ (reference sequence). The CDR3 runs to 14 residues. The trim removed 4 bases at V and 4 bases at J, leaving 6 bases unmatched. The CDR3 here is CASSSSGGITEAFF. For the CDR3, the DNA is TGTGCCAGCAGCTCATCAGGGGGGATCACTGAAGCTTTCTTT.

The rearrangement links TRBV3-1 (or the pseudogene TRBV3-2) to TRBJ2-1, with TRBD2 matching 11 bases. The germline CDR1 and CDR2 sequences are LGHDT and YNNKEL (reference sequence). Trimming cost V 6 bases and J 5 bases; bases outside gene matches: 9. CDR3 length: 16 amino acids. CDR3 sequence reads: CASSSLSTSGNNEQFF. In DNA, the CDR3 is TGTGCCAGCAGTAGCCTATCGACTAGCGGGAACAATGAGCAGTTCTTC.

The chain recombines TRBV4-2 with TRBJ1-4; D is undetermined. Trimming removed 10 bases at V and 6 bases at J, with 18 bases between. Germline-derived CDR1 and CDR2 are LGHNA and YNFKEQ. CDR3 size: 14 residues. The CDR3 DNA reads TGTGCCACCCGTAGGGAGGGAGAACATGAAAAACTGTTTTTT. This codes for CATRREGEHEKLFF.